This TCR beta chain was obtained from a study of T cells in Graves' hyperthyroidism and ophthalmopathy. Study results and caveats: Using 13 V-J features, a model discriminated ophthalmopathy from stable hyperthyroidism.

There are a few counts of this clonotype. Its target is not known. CDR1 MGHRA and CDR2 YSYEKL come from the germline V gene. V lost 2 bases, J lost 0 bases, and 10 bases lay in between. CDR3 size: 15 residues. Researchers amplified the TCR beta CDR3 regions from RNA transcripts. When the TCR CDR3 underwent first-round RT-PCR, the HTBI primer set was used. Each CDR3 protein is one row after TCRdb ran MiXCR on the multiplex PCR reads. Among about 400,000 distinct CDR3 sequences listed, about 15% were seen once. Exclusion of a patient resulted from uncontrolled infection, other autoimmune disease, pregnancy or lactation.

This TCR was recovered from a man younger than 35 with Graves' ophthalmopathy. The chain joins TRBV4-1 to TRBJ1-1, with D tentatively TRBD1 (6 bases). The sequenced sample consisted of blood. CDR3 in DNA: TGCGCCAGCAGCCAACTAACAGGGATGAACACTGAAGCTTTCTTT. It yields the protein CASSQLTGMNTEAFF.